This TCR beta chain was found in a study of control samples from healthy donors and cancer patients. The method was immunoSEQ multiplex PCR; TCRdb's version includes in-frame clones alone and lacks a portion of them. The sample includes about 120,000 clones, around 88% of them seen just once. Germline values: CDR1 LGHNA, CDR2 YNFKEQ. The CDR3 totals 16 residues. Trimming removed 0 bases from V and 4 bases from J; junction bases left unmatched: 2. The chain employs TRBV4-2 and TRBJ2-3, with TRBD2 matching over 12 bases. Sequenced: blood. The receptor comes from a man aged 35 to 55 in good health. In DNA form, the CDR3 reads TGTGCCAGCAGCCAAGATTGGACTAGCGGGGCAGATACGCAGTATTTT. Protein product: CASSQDWTSGADTQYF.